This TCR beta chain was sequenced in a study of blood T cells in healthy people across ages. Sample-barcoded 5' priming and a J-beta primer mix drove a second PCR of about 6 to 12 cycles. TCRdb itself ran the 5' RACE reads through MiXCR, one entry per CDR3 protein. Among over 950,000 distinct CDR3 sequences listed, roughly half were seen once. The origin of this receptor is an older woman in good health. Sequenced input: blood.

This CDR3 is CASSWTVMRRPQETQYF. The CDR3 region has the DNA TGTGCCAGCAGTTGGACCGTGATGAGGAGACCCCAAGAGACCCAGTACTTC. The gene calls are TRBV6-2 or TRBV6-3 and TRBJ2-5; D unresolved. This CDR3 region has 17 residues. Trimming took 4 bases from V and 1 from J, leaving 19 bases between them. CDR1 is MNHEY, CDR2 SVGEGT, per germline.